These T cell receptor beta chains were read from a single sample in a study of blood T cell repertoires in COVID-19. Clones were read by immunoSEQ multiplex PCR, and TCRdb kept only the in-frame ones, dropping some. Found here are 270,000 or so clones, around nine tenths of them singletons; the top ten hold 0.85% to 1%. The sequencing sample was made of peripheral blood. The receptors here all came from a woman aged 40 to 50 who had recovered from COVID-19. CDR3s include the opening cysteine and the closing phenylalanine or tryptophan. Fields, in order: V gene, J gene, clone size, D gene, CDR3 protein, CDR3 DNA. The D gene is left open where the match is weak. The size entry is marked missing in some rows and otherwise reads once, few, many or a size class.

v_call: TRBV12-3/TRBV12-4
j_call: TRBJ2-1
clone_size: .
d_call: .
cdr3_aa: CASSPSGLNEQFF
cdr3_nt: TGTGCCAGCAGCCCGAGCGGTTTAAATGAGCAGTTCTTC

v_call: TRBV18
j_call: TRBJ2-5
clone_size: .
d_call: .
cdr3_aa: CASSPTAGDETQYF
cdr3_nt: TGTGCCAGCTCACCGACGGCAGGGGACGAGACCCAGTACTTC

v_call: TRBV14
j_call: TRBJ2-2
clone_size: medium-sized
d_call: .
cdr3_aa: CASSQQENTGELFF
cdr3_nt: TGTGCCAGCAGCCAACAGGAGAACACCGGGGAGCTGTTTTTT

v_call: TRBV4-1
j_call: TRBJ1-1
clone_size: .
d_call: TRBD1
cdr3_aa: CASSQDPRGGDTEAFF
cdr3_nt: TGCGCCAGCAGCCAAGATCCTAGAGGGGGCGACACTGAAGCTTTCTTT

v_call: TRBV19
j_call: TRBJ1-5
clone_size: .
d_call: TRBD1
cdr3_aa: CASHRGSSNQPQHF
cdr3_nt: TGTGCCAGCCACAGGGGTTCTAGCAATCAGCCCCAGCATTTT

v_call: TRBV2
j_call: TRBJ1-1
clone_size: once
d_call: .
cdr3_aa: CASSGKREAFF
cdr3_nt: TGTGCCAGCAGTGGGAAGAGGGAAGCTTTCTTT

v_call: TRBV19
j_call: TRBJ2-2
clone_size: .
d_call: .
cdr3_aa: CASMRDLVPGELFF
cdr3_nt: TGTGCCAGTATGAGGGATTTGGTCCCCGGGGAGCTGTTTTTT

v_call: TRBV18
j_call: TRBJ2-3
clone_size: .
d_call: TRBD2
cdr3_aa: CASSRKLAGNADTQYF
cdr3_nt: TGTGCCAGCTCGAGGAAACTAGCGGGAAATGCAGATACGCAGTATTTT

v_call: TRBV5-1
j_call: TRBJ2-3
clone_size: .
d_call: TRBD2
cdr3_aa: CASSLAVASGSQPQYF
cdr3_nt: TGCGCCAGCAGCTTGGCGGTGGCTAGCGGGAGTCAACCTCAGTATTTT

v_call: TRBV21-1
j_call: TRBJ2-7
clone_size: once
d_call: .
cdr3_aa: CASSKVGQGYYEQYF
cdr3_nt: TGTGCCAGCAGCAAAGTGGGACAGGGTTACTACGAGCAGTACTTC

v_call: TRBV7-9
j_call: TRBJ2-1
clone_size: .
d_call: TRBD2
cdr3_aa: CASSFSGGLNEQFF
cdr3_nt: TGTGCCAGCAGCTTCAGCGGGGGCCTGAATGAGCAGTTCTTC

v_call: TRBV7-9
j_call: TRBJ2-7
clone_size: .
d_call: TRBD2
cdr3_aa: CASSPSGRGYEQYF
cdr3_nt: TGTGCCAGCAGCCCTAGCGGGAGAGGCTACGAGCAGTACTTC

v_call: TRBV7-2
j_call: TRBJ2-1
clone_size: .
d_call: .
cdr3_aa: CASSLGLAPENEQFF
cdr3_nt: TGTGCCAGCAGCTTAGGATTAGCGCCAGAGAATGAGCAGTTCTTC

v_call: TRBV5-1
j_call: TRBJ2-7
clone_size: .
d_call: TRBD2
cdr3_aa: CASSSTSGPTYEQYF
cdr3_nt: TGCGCCAGCAGCTCGACTAGCGGGCCCACCTACGAGCAGTACTTC

v_call: TRBV4-2
j_call: TRBJ1-1
clone_size: .
d_call: .
cdr3_aa: CASSQVPVVGDTEAFF
cdr3_nt: TGTGCCAGCAGCCAAGTCCCCGTCGTCGGGGACACTGAAGCTTTCTTT

v_call: TRBV11-3
j_call: TRBJ2-5
clone_size: .
d_call: TRBD2
cdr3_aa: CASSRILTSGSTGETQYF
cdr3_nt: TGTGCCAGCAGCCGAATACTGACTAGCGGGAGTACAGGAGAGACCCAGTACTTC

v_call: TRBV11-2
j_call: TRBJ2-1
clone_size: once
d_call: TRBD2
cdr3_aa: CASSLDLGTSYNEQFF
cdr3_nt: TGTGCCAGCAGCTTAGATCTCGGGACTAGCTACAATGAGCAGTTCTTC

v_call: TRBV2
j_call: TRBJ2-2
clone_size: .
d_call: TRBD2
cdr3_aa: CASSPLSGFNTGELFF
cdr3_nt: TGTGCCAGCTCCCCCCTTAGCGGGTTTAACACCGGGGAGCTGTTTTTT

v_call: TRBV3-1/TRBV3-2
j_call: TRBJ1-2
clone_size: .
d_call: TRBD1
cdr3_aa: CASSPSGQASYGYTF
cdr3_nt: TGTGCCAGCAGCCCCTCCGGACAGGCCTCCTATGGCTACACCTTC

v_call: TRBV11-3
j_call: TRBJ2-6
clone_size: .
d_call: TRBD1
cdr3_aa: CASSPTGGSGANVLTF
cdr3_nt: TGTGCCAGCAGCCCGACAGGGGGCTCGGGGGCCAACGTCCTGACTTTC

v_call: TRBV2
j_call: TRBJ2-1
clone_size: .
d_call: TRBD2
cdr3_aa: CASSRAGGSYNEQFF
cdr3_nt: TGTGCCAGCAGCCGAGCGGGAGGGTCCTACAATGAGCAGTTCTTC

v_call: TRBV7-9
j_call: TRBJ2-1
clone_size: .
d_call: .
cdr3_aa: CASLGGTIMSSYNEQFF
cdr3_nt: TGTGCCTCATTAGGAGGGACGATCATGAGCTCCTACAATGAGCAGTTCTTC

v_call: TRBV5-1
j_call: TRBJ1-6
clone_size: .
d_call: TRBD1
cdr3_aa: CASSLVQGASPLHF
cdr3_nt: TGCGCCAGCAGCTTGGTACAGGGGGCATCACCCCTCCACTTT

v_call: TRBV7-9
j_call: TRBJ2-7
clone_size: once
d_call: TRBD2
cdr3_aa: CASSFQGLAGGHEQYF
cdr3_nt: TGTGCCAGCAGCTTTCAGGGACTAGCGGGGGGGCACGAGCAGTACTTC

v_call: TRBV19
j_call: TRBJ2-7
clone_size: .
d_call: TRBD2
cdr3_aa: CASSHPRGSSGSPLEQYF
cdr3_nt: TGTGCCAGTAGCCATCCAAGGGGGTCTAGCGGGAGCCCCCTCGAGCAGTACTTC

v_call: TRBV27
j_call: TRBJ2-5
clone_size: .
d_call: .
cdr3_aa: CASTPRGGEYETQYF
cdr3_nt: TGTGCCAGCACCCCCCGGGGTGGGGAGTATGAGACCCAGTACTTC

v_call: TRBV7-9
j_call: TRBJ2-5
clone_size: few
d_call: .
cdr3_aa: CASARRGGQNQETQYF
cdr3_nt: TGTGCCAGCGCCCGTCGCGGGGGCCAAAACCAAGAGACCCAGTACTTC

v_call: TRBV10-3
j_call: TRBJ2-7
clone_size: .
d_call: .
cdr3_aa: CAISPGRGTYEQYF
cdr3_nt: TGTGCCATCAGCCCCGGCAGGGGTACCTACGAGCAGTACTTC